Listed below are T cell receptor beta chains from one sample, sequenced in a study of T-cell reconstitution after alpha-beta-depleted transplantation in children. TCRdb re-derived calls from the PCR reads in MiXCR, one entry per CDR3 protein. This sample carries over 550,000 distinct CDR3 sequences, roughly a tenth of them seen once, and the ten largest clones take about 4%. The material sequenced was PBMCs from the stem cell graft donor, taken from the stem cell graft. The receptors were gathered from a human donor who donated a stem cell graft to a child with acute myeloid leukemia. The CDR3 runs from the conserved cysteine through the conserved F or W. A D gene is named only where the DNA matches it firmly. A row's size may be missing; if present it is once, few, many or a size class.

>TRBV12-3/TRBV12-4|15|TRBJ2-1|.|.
CASSLEVGARDEQFF
TGTGCCAGCAGTTTAGAGGTGGGGGCCAGGGATGAGCAGTTCTTC
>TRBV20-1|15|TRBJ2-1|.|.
CSARVGGQTYNEQFF
TGCAGTGCTAGAGTAGGCGGGCAGACCTACAATGAGCAGTTCTTC
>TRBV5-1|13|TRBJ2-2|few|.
CASSFSDSGELFF
TGCGCCAGCAGCTTTAGTGACTCCGGGGAGCTGTTTTTT
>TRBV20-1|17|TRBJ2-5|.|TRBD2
CSARDALTSGRFETQYF
TGCAGTGCTAGGGATGCCCTTACTAGCGGGAGGTTTGAGACCCAGTACTTC
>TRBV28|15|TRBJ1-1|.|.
CASSLTSAGQTEAFF
TGTGCCAGCAGTTTGACCTCGGCAGGCCAAACTGAAGCTTTCTTT
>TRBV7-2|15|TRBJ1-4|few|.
CASSLQGSTNEKLFF
TGTGCCAGCAGCTTACAGGGATCAACTAATGAAAAACTGTTTTTT
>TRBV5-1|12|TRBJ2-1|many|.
CASSSENNEQFF
TGCGCCAGCAGCTCAGAGAACAATGAGCAGTTCTTC
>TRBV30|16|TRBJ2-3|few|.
CAWSPLRGTPTDTQYF
TGTGCCTGGAGTCCACTCAGGGGGACTCCAACAGATACGCAGTATTTT
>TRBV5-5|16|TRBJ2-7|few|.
CASRSGTDTGYYEQYF
TGTGCCAGCAGATCGGGGACGGATACTGGATACTACGAGCAGTACTTC
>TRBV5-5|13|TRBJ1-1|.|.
CASSSRDGQEAFF
TGTGCCAGCAGCTCCCGGGACGGTCAGGAAGCTTTCTTT
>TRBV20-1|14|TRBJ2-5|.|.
CSAIRRGRQETQYF
TGCAGTGCTATACGGCGGGGGCGACAAGAGACCCAGTACTTC
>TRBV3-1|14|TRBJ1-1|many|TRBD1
CASSPGTGQTEAFF
TGTGCCAGCAGCCCCGGGACAGGGCAGACTGAAGCTTTCTTT
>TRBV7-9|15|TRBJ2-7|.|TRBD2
CASSIELAGGSEQYF
TGTGCCAGCAGTATAGAATTGGCGGGAGGTTCCGAGCAGTACTTC
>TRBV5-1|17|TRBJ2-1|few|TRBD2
CASSPVPTSGLRNEQFF
TGCGCCAGCAGCCCGGTACCGACTAGCGGGCTGAGGAATGAGCAGTTCTTC
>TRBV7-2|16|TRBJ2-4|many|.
CASSLAPPGAGDIQYF
TGTGCCAGCAGCTTAGCGCCTCCGGGAGCTGGGGACATTCAGTACTTC
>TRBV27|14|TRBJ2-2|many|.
CASRPKDRRGELFF
TGTGCCAGCAGGCCGAAGGATCGGCGCGGGGAGCTGTTTTTT
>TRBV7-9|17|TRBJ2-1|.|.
CASSVSEAASSYNEQFF
TGTGCCAGCAGCGTCTCGGAAGCGGCAAGCTCCTACAATGAGCAGTTCTTC
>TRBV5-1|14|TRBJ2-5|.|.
CASSLNTARETQYF
TGCGCCAGCAGCTTGAATACGGCGAGGGAGACCCAGTACTTC
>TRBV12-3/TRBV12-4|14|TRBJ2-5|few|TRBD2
CASRGGTPQETQYF
TGTGCCAGCAGGGGAGGGACTCCTCAAGAGACCCAGTACTTC
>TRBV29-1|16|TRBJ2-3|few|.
CSVEGLWDGSTDTQYF
TGCAGCGTTGAAGGTTTGTGGGACGGAAGCACAGATACGCAGTATTTT
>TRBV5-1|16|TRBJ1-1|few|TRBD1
CASSPGQGLRNTEAFF
TGCGCCAGCAGCCCCGGACAGGGCCTACGGAACACTGAAGCTTTCTTT
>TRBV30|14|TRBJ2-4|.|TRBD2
CAWSVGSGSNIQYF
TGTGCCTGGAGTGTGGGTAGCGGGAGTAACATTCAGTACTTC
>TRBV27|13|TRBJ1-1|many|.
CASSFLDGPEAFF
TGTGCCAGCAGTTTCCTCGACGGTCCTGAAGCTTTCTTT
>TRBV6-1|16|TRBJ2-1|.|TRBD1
CASSGDRAGSYNEQFF
TGTGCCAGCAGCGGGGACAGGGCCGGTTCCTACAATGAGCAGTTCTTC
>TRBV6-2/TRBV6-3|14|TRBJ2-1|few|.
CASSISGTGNEQFF
TGTGCCAGCAGTATCAGCGGGACAGGCAATGAGCAGTTCTTC
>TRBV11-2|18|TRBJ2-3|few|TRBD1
CASRLRGMDRVGTDTQYF
TGTGCCAGCAGATTAAGGGGGATGGACAGGGTGGGCACAGATACGCAGTATTTT
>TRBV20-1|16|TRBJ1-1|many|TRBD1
CSAREPGTAVNTEAFF
TGCAGTGCTAGAGAGCCCGGGACAGCTGTCAACACTGAAGCTTTCTTT
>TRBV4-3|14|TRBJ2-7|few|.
CASSQGDSSYEQYF
TGCGCCAGCAGCCAAGGCGACAGCTCCTACGAGCAGTACTTC
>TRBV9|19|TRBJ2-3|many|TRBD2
CASSPGTGRLAGGPDTQYF
TGTGCCAGCAGCCCGGGGACAGGGAGGTTAGCGGGAGGGCCGGATACGCAGTATTTT
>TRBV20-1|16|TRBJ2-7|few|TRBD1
CSARAPGGPMFYEQYF
TGCAGTGCTAGAGCCCCAGGGGGCCCTATGTTTTACGAGCAGTACTTC
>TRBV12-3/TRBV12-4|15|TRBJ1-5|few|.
CASRAPMGGNQPQHF
TGTGCCAGCCGGGCCCCCATGGGTGGCAATCAGCCCCAGCATTTT
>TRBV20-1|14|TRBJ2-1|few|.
CSASELGPYNEQFF
TGCAGTGCTTCCGAGTTAGGGCCCTACAATGAGCAGTTCTTC
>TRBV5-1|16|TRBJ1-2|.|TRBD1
CASSLEVEDRGRGYTF
TGCGCCAGCAGCTTGGAGGTGGAGGACAGGGGGCGCGGCTACACCTTC
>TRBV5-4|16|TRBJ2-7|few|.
CASSSLAGTGSYEQYF
TGTGCCAGCAGCTCGCTAGCGGGGACAGGCTCCTACGAGCAGTACTTC
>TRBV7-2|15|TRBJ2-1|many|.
CASSLGSRPEKEQFF
TGTGCCAGCAGCTTAGGTTCTAGACCCGAGAAGGAGCAGTTCTTC
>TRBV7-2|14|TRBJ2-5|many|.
CASGGRGLQETQYF
TGTGCCAGCGGAGGGCGGGGCCTCCAAGAGACCCAGTACTTC
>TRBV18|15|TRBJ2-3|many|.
CASSPRQRVTDTQYF
TGTGCCAGCTCACCGAGGCAGCGGGTCACAGATACGCAGTATTTT
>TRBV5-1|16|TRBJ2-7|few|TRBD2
CASSLVGTSGRHEQYF
TGCGCCAGCAGCTTGGTTGGGACTAGCGGGAGACACGAGCAGTACTTC
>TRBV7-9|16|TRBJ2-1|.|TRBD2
CASSRSGRSSYNEQFF
TGTGCCAGCAGCCGCAGCGGGAGGAGCTCCTACAATGAGCAGTTCTTC
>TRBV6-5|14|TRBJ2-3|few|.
CASSYDWGTDTQYF
TGTGCCAGCAGTTATGACTGGGGCACAGATACGCAGTATTTT